The clone carrying this T cell receptor beta chain was detected ten times or more. Its specificity is unknown. This specimen comes from a study of T cell repertoires in cytomegalovirus infection. Overall study: Signatures in public TCR beta sequences pointed to both CMV infection and matching HLA type. Study-wide findings and caveats: Ex vivo responses were dominated by HLA-C-restricted CMV-specific TCR beta clonotypes. Identification of carriers of CMV plus the relevant HLA was performed using cumulative public TCR beta family frequency.

This CDR3 region has 15 residues. The V gene lost 2 bases and the J gene lost 4 bases, with 13 bases spanning the gap. The germline CDR1 and CDR2 sequences are SGHVS and FQNEAQ. TCRdb analysed the reads with MiXCR anew, one entry per CDR3 protein. This sample has about 920,000 distinct CDR3 sequences, with around 30% found just once. The input for sequencing was cultured CD8+ T cells from PBMCs, taken from culture after CMV antigen stimulation. The receptor's source is a human donor in good health (CMV status not recorded). Some clones in this sample may be carry-over from other donors' samples. The V gene is TRBV7-8, the J gene TRBJ2-3; D is ambiguous. Here the CDR3 reads CASSLRDHRADTQYF. CDR3 DNA: TGTGCCAGCAGCTTACGTGATCATCGGGCAGATACGCAGTATTTT. The complete variable domain, with remaining parts taken from reference TRBV7-8 and TRBJ2-3, reads GAGVSQSPRYKVAKRGQDVALRCDPISGHVSLFWYQQALGQGPEFLTYFQNEAQLDKSGLPSDRFFAERPEGSVSTLKIQRTQQEDSAVYLCASSLRDHRADTQYFGPGTRLTVL.